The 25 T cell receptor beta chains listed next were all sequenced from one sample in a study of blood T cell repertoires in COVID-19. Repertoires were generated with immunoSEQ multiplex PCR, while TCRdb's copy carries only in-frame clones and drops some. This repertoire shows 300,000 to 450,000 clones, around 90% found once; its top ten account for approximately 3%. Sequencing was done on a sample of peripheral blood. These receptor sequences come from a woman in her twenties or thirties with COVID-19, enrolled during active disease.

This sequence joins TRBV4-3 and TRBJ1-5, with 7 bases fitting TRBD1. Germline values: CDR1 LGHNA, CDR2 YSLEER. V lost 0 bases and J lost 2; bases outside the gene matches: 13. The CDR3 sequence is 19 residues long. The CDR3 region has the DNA TGCGCCAGCAGCCAAGAGGTAACGACAGGGCTGGAAGGCAATCAGCCCCAGCATTTT. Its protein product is CASSQEVTTGLEGNQPQHF.

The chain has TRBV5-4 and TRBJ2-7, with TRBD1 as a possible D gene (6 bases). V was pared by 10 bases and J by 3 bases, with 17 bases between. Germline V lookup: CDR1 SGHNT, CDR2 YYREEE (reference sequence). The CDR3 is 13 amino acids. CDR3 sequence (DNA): TGTGCCTACCAAGGGGGATGGGGCTACGAGCAGTACGTC. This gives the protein CAYQGGWGYEQYV.

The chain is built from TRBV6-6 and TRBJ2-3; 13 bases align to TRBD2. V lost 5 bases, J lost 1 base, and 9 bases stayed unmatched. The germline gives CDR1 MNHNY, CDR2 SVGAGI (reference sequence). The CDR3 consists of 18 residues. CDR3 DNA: TGTGCCAGCAGTCAACTAGCGGGGGGGCTCGGGGGCACAGATACGCAGTATTTT. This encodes CASSQLAGGLGGTDTQYF.

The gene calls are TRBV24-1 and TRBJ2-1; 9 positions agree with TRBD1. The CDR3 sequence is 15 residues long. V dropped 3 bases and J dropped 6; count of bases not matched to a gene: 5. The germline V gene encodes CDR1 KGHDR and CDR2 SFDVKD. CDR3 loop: CATSDAGQGINEQFF. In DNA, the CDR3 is TGTGCCACCAGTGATGCGGGACAGGGAATCAATGAGCAGTTCTTC.

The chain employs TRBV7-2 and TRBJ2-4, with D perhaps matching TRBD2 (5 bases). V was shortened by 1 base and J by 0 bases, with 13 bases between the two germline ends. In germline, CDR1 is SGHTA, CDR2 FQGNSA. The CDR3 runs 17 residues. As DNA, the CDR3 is TGTGCCAGCAGCTTAGTTTTTGAGCGGCTAGCCAAAAACATTCAGTACTTC. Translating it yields CASSLVFERLAKNIQYF.

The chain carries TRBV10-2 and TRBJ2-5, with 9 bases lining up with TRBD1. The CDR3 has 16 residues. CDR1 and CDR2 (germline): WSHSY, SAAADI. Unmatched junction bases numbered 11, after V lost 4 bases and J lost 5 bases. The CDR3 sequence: CASSGRTGEPWETQYF. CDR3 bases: TGCGCCAGCAGTGGGCGGACAGGGGAACCGTGGGAGACCCAGTACTTC.

CDR3: CASSSGHYANVLTF. The CDR3 nucleotides read TGCGCCAGCAGCTCGGGACACTACGCCAACGTCCTGACTTTC. The chain couples TRBV5-1 to TRBJ2-6, with D possibly TRBD1 on 6 matching bases. The CDR3 consists of 14 residues. CDR1 and CDR2 from the germline V gene are SGHRS and YFSETQ. With 3 bases removed from V and 7 bases from J, the gap between germline ends came to 11 bases.

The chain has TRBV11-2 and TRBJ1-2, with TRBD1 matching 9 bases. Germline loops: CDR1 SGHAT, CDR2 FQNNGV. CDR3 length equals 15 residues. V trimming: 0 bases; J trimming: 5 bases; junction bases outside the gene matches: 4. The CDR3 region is CASSLEDRGIYGYTF. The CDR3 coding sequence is TGTGCCAGCAGCTTAGAGGACAGGGGAATTTATGGCTACACCTTC.

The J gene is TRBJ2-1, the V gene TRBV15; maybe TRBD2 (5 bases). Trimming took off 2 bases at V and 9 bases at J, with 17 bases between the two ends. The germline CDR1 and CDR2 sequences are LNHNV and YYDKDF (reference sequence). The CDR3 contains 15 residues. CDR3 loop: CATSRTHRKGSEQFF. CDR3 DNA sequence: TGTGCCACCAGCAGAACCCATCGTAAAGGGAGTGAGCAGTTCTTC.

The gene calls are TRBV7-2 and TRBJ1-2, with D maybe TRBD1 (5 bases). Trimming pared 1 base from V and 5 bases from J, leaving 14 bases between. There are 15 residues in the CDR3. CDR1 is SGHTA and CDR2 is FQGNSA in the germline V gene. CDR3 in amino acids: CASSLESSREYGYTF. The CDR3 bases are TGTGCCAGCAGCTTAGAGTCCAGCAGGGAATATGGCTACACCTTC.

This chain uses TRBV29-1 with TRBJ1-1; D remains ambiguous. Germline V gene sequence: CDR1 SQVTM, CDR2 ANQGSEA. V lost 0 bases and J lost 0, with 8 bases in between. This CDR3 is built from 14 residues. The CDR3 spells CSVEDGDLNTEAFF. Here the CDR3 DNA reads TGCAGCGTTGAAGACGGAGACCTGAACACTGAAGCTTTCTTT.

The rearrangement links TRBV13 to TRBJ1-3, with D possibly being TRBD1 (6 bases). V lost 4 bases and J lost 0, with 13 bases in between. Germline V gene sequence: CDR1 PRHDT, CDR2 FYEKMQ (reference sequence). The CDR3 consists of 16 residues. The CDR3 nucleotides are TGTGCCAGCAGCTCCTGGACAGCTACCTCTGGAAACACCATATATTTT. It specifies CASSSWTATSGNTIYF.

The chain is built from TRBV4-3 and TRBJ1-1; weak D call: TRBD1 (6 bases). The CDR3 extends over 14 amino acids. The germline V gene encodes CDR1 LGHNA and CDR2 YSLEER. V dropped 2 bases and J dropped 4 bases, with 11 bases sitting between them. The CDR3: CASSQTKGVTEAFF. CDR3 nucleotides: TGCGCCAGCAGCCAAACAAAGGGGGTCACTGAAGCTTTCTTT.

The CDR3 region has the DNA TGTGCCAGCAACCCTACAGGGGGCGCCTACGAGCAGTACTTC. Translation gives CASNPTGGAYEQYF. The rearrangement uses TRBV2 and TRBJ2-7; the match to TRBD1 covers 9 bases. In germline, CDR1 is SNHLY, CDR2 FYNNEI. The CDR3 extends over 14 amino acids. V shed 7 bases, J shed 2 bases, and the junction held 6 bases outside the gene matches.

CDR3 nucleotides: TGTGCCAGCAGCTTGGCCGCGGGAGTTTCCTCCTACGAGCAGTACGTC. It specifies CASSLAAGVSSYEQYV. This sequence joins TRBV5-5 and TRBJ2-7, with 7 nucleotides matching TRBD2. The V gene's germline CDR1 is SGHKS and CDR2 YYEKEE (reference sequence). This CDR3 is 16 amino acids long. V was pared by 0 bases and J by 0 bases, with 6 bases of the junction left unmatched.

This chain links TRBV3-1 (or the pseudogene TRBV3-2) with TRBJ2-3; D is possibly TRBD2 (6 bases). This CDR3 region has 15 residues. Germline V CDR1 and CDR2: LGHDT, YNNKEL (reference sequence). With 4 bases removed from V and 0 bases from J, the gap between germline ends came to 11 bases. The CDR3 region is CASSRGVGSTDTQYF. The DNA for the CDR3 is TGTGCCAGCAGCCGCGGGGTGGGGAGCACAGATACGCAGTATTTT.

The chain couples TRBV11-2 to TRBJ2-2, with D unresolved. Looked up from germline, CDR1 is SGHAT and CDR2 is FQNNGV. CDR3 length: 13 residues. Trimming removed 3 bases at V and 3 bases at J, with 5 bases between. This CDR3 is CASSFRHTGELFF. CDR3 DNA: TGTGCCAGCAGCTTTCGTCACACCGGGGAGCTGTTTTTT.

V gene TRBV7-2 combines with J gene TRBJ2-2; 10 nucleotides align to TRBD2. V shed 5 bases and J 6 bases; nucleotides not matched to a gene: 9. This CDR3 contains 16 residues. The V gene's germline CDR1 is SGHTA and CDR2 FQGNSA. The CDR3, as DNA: TGTGCCAGCAGCCAACAGAGCGGGGGGGTGGCCGGGGAGCTGTTTTTT. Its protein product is CASSQQSGGVAGELFF.

The CDR3 sequence: CASSTAGGLADEQFF. For the CDR3, the DNA is TGTGCCAGCAGTACCGCGGGGGGGTTAGCGGATGAGCAGTTCTTC. The chain recombines TRBV28 with TRBJ2-1; 9 bases match TRBD2. With V trimmed by 5 bases and J by 8 bases, 10 bases remained unmatched. CDR1 and CDR2 from the germline V gene are MDHEN and SYDVKM. The CDR3 is 15 residues long.

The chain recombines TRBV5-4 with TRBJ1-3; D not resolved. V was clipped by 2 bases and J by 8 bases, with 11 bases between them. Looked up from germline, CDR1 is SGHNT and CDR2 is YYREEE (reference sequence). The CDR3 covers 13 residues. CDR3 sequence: CASSLVVEDTIYF. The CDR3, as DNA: TGTGCCAGCAGCTTAGTCGTGGAGGACACCATATATTTT.

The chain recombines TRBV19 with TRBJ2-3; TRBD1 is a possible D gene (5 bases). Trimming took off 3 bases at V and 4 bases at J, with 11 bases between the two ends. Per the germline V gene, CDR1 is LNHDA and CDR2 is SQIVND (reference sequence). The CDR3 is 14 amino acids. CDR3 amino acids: CASSITGDADTQYF. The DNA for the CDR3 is TGTGCCAGTAGTATCACAGGAGACGCAGATACGCAGTATTTT.

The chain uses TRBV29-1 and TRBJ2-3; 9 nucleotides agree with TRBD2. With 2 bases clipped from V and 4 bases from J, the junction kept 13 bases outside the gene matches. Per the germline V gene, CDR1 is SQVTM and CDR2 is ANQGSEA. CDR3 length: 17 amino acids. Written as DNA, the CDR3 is TGCAGCGTTGAATTCGGGCGTGGAGCGGGGGGTGCAGATACGCAGTATTTT. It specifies CSVEFGRGAGGADTQYF.

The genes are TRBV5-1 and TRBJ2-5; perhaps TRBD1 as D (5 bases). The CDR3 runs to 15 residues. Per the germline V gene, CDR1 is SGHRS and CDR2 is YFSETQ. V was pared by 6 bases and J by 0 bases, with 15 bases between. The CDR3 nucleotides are TGCGCCAGCACCTGGAGTGGGGCCCACCAAGAGACCCAGTACTTC. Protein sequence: CASTWSGAHQETQYF.

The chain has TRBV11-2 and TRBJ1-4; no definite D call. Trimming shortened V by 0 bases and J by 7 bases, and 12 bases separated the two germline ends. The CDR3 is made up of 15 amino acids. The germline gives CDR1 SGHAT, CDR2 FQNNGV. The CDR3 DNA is TGTGCCAGCAGCTTAGATCTTGAGGGTAGTGAAAAACTGTTTTTT. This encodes CASSLDLEGSEKLFF.

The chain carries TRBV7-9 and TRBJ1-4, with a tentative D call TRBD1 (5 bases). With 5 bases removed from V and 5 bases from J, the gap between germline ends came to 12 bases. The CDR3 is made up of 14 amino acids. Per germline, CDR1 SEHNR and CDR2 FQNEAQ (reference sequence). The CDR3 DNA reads TGTGCCAGCAGCGATGCCCGGGGGAATGAAAAACTGTTTTTT. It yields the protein CASSDARGNEKLFF. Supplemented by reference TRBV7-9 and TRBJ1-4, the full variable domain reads DTGVSQNPRHKITKRGQNVTFRCDPISEHNRLYWYRQTLGQGPEFLTYFQNEAQLEKSRLLSDRFSAERPKGSFSTLEIQRTEQGDSAMYLCASSDARGNEKLFFGSGTQLSVL.